The rows below give T cell receptor beta chains drawn from one sample of a study of T cell repertoires in cytomegalovirus infection. One entry per CDR3 protein, called by TCRdb with MiXCR from the reads. Here the sample spans around 740,000 distinct CDR3 sequences, 35% to 40% being singletons. Sequencing input: PBMCs. The receptors were sampled from a human donor in good health (CMV status not recorded). Some clones in this sample may be carry-over from other donors' samples. CDR3s leave out the opening cysteine and the closing phenylalanine or tryptophan. The listing skips clone size in some rows; elsewhere it reads once, few, many or a size class.

CDR3 length	V gene	clone size	J gene	CDR3 protein
14	TRBV11-2	many	TRBJ2-3	ASSLFLAGAADTQY
13	TRBV6-1	many	TRBJ2-1	ASSVRTSGSWEQF
12	TRBV7-8	few	TRBJ2-1	ASSLALAYNEQF
14	TRBV18	-	TRBJ2-1	ASSPRTTSGYNEQF
15	TRBV28	-	TRBJ2-7	ASSRPGGGLRAYEQY
11	TRBV6-5	-	TRBJ2-7	ASSSRQTSEQY
13	TRBV11-2	-	TRBJ1-2	ASSLVSTVNYGYT
12	TRBV7-2	many	TRBJ2-7	ASSLGLKTYEQY
18	TRBV11-2	-	TRBJ2-7	ASSLSLGLAGGWTPYEQY
12	TRBV6-6	-	TRBJ2-7	ASSHHLQTYEQY
13	TRBV28	once	TRBJ2-1	ASRAWTGPWDEQF
13	TRBV4-1	many	TRBJ1-2	ASSQEGLRSYGYT
14	TRBV28	-	TRBJ2-5	ASSPLRGLTKETQY
14	TRBV7-4	once	TRBJ2-7	ASRPDLKARDNEQY
15	TRBV7-2	few	TRBJ1-3	ASSLARSGGGGNTIY
13	TRBV7-7	once	TRBJ2-1	ASSRGSSPHNEQF
13	TRBV7-6	few	TRBJ2-3	ASSLALLAGDTQY
13	TRBV25-1	-	TRBJ2-4	ASSESSRAKNIQY
11	TRBV6-1	few	TRBJ1-1	ASKGQADTEAF
13	TRBV27	few	TRBJ1-1	ASSLRGAGNTEAF
12	TRBV7-2	many	TRBJ2-5	ASSPGAYQETQY
16	TRBV7-9	-	TRBJ2-1	ASSLGTSGSRLYNEQF
14	TRBV2	-	TRBJ2-1	ASSDLSMGPYNEQF
13	TRBV5-1	-	TRBJ2-1	ASSLVAGGNNEQF
11	TRBV6-2/TRBV6-3	few	TRBJ2-1	ASSNGSGNEQF
14	TRBV7-9	few	TRBJ2-5	ASSLDPGAYQETQY
11	TRBV29-1	-	TRBJ2-2	SARREHTGELF
15	TRBV19	-	TRBJ2-1	ASSLSGAPSSYNEQF
11	TRBV7-9	few	TRBJ2-7	ASSPGQAIEQY
11	TRBV6-6	-	TRBJ1-1	ASSYVLNTEAF
11	TRBV30	-	TRBJ1-5	AWSGQWDQPQH
13	TRBV13	-	TRBJ2-5	ASSPSGNMGETQY
12	TRBV6-1	few	TRBJ1-1	ASLDGIMNTEAF
12	TRBV6-8	-	TRBJ1-1	ASRRPGQRYEAF
10	TRBV19	-	TRBJ2-4	ASMGARDIQY
12	TRBV7-9	few	TRBJ2-4	ASSLSLWRNIQY
16	TRBV20-1	few	TRBJ2-2	SARDPRPGNANTGELF
13	TRBV4-1	many	TRBJ1-6	ASSHGDTHNSPLH
14	TRBV4-1	-	TRBJ1-1	ASSQDRGALNTEAF
14	TRBV5-4	-	TRBJ2-7	ASSLFAGPFSDEQY
11	TRBV28	-	TRBJ2-3	ASSGGALDTQY
14	TRBV27	few	TRBJ1-5	ASSLFGPTSNQPQH
11	TRBV29-1	-	TRBJ1-1	SVEDLRETEAF
16	TRBV28	-	TRBJ1-4	ASSFSSGPGAANEKLF
14	TRBV13	-	TRBJ2-3	ASSLVRDRNTDTQY
12	TRBV20-1	few	TRBJ2-2	SAIGTRNTGELF
13	TRBV6-6	-	TRBJ1-5	ASSYEGTVNQPQH
12	TRBV4-2	-	TRBJ2-7	ASSQQERAYEQY
14	TRBV2	-	TRBJ1-3	ASSETGARSGNTIY
11	TRBV7-9	few	TRBJ1-1	ASSLQGHTEAF
14	TRBV28	-	TRBJ2-1	ASTQAGGRTYNEQF